This T cell receptor beta chain was sequenced in a study of blood T cell repertoires in COVID-19. Turning to the study itself: COVID-19 samples collected from the United States, Italy and Spain covered acute and convalescent phases.

CDR3 size: 16 residues. The germline V and J ends were trimmed by 4 bases and 4 bases, with 20 bases remaining between them. Looked up from germline, CDR1 is SGHRS and CDR2 is YFSETQ. This clone has just one count. Using immunoSEQ multiplex PCR, the repertoire was profiled, and TCRdb retains in-frame clones only, with some absent. In the table there are about 90,000 clones, approximately 86% of which are singletons. The sequence was obtained from a man at least 80 years old with active or convalescent COVID-19. Sequences were obtained from peripheral blood. The rearrangement links TRBV5-1 to TRBJ1-2, with D possibly TRBD1 on 6 matching bases. CDR3 nucleotide sequence: TGCGCCAGCAGCCCTGGACAGCCAATGGGTGGCTATGGCTACACCTTC. It specifies CASSPGQPMGGYGYTF.